A single sample is the source of the 16 T cell receptor beta chains below, sequenced in a study of identical twins' blood T cells. TCRdb re-analysed the 5' RACE reads in MiXCR, keeping a single row per CDR3 protein. Of a few hundred thousand distinct CDR3 sequences listed, under 30% were seen once; the top ten hold 6.1%. The specimen was PBMCs. The receptors shown here come from a woman aged 18-49 years in good health.

In its sample, this clonotype was seen a few times. The CDR3 here is CAILDRTDPNGVQYF. DNA of the CDR3: TGTGCCATACTGGATAGGACAGATCCTAACGGAGTGCAGTACTTC. The chain employs TRBV3-2 and TRBJ2-7; the D segment call TRBD1 is taken from the table without a DNA check. TRBV3-2 is a documented pseudogene. The CDR3 sequence is 15 residues long.

The V and J genes are TRBV9 and TRBJ1-1; tentatively, D is TRBD1 (5 bases). The CDR3 has 15 residues. V gave up 3 bases and J gave up 6 bases, with 18 bases separating them. Per germline, CDR1 SGDLS and CDR2 YYNGEE. The CDR3 DNA sequence: TGTGCCAGCAGCGCCCGGACTCTTGGGGACGCTGAAGCTTTCTTT. This gives the protein CASSARTLGDAEAFF.

This rearrangement joins TRBV19 to TRBJ1-2, with 9 bases fitting TRBD1. Germline CDR1 LNHDA, CDR2 SQIVND (reference sequence). J gave up 4 bases and V 3 bases, and 9 bases lay outside the gene matches. The CDR3 sequence is 16 residues long. The CDR3: CASSIIGQGTVYGYTF. DNA for the CDR3: TGTGCCAGTAGTATCATTGGACAGGGGACAGTCTATGGCTACACCTTC.

This clonotype appeared a single time. The V and J genes are TRBV30 and TRBJ1-4; D gene ambiguous. The CDR3 is 15 amino acids. CDR1 and CDR2 (germline): GTSNPN, SVGIG (reference sequence). The V end lost 0 bases, the J end lost 0 bases, and 8 bases lay between the germline ends. The CDR3 loop reads CAWSVHLATNEKLFF. The CDR3 DNA reads as TGTGCCTGGAGTGTTCATCTGGCAACTAATGAAAAACTGTTTTTT.

The V call is TRBV7-2, the J call TRBJ2-7; D remains ambiguous. Germline V gives CDR1 SGHTA, CDR2 FQGNSA. V shed 4 bases and J shed 4 bases, with 11 bases lying between them. This CDR3 has 13 amino acids. DNA for the CDR3: TGTGCCAGCAGCTCCGGATTTTGGTACGAGCAGTACTTC. It codes for CASSSGFWYEQYF. The full variable domain, its missing parts supplied by reference TRBV7-2 and TRBJ2-7, is GAGVSQSPSNKVTEKGKDVELRCDPISGHTALYWYRQSLGQGLEFLIYFQGNSAPDKSGLPSDRFSAERTGGSVSTLTIQRTQQEDSAVYLCASSSGFWYEQYFGPGTRLTVT.

The chain is built from TRBV20-1 and TRBJ1-1; TRBD1 might be the D (6 bases). V was trimmed by 6 bases and J by 5 bases, leaving 19 bases between them. The germline CDR1 and CDR2 sequences are DFQATT and SNEGSKA (reference sequence). This CDR3 contains 14 residues. In DNA form, the CDR3 reads TGCAGTGCGCCGCGGGACACCTTTAGAACTGAAGCTTTCTTT. It is translated as CSAPRDTFRTEAFF.

This sequence joins TRBV20-1 and TRBJ2-1, with 14 positions matching TRBD2. V lost 5 bases, J lost 3 bases, and 6 bases stayed unmatched. The CDR3 spans 16 residues. Germline values: CDR1 DFQATT, CDR2 SNEGSKA (reference sequence). The CDR3 DNA sequence: TGCAGTGCTCTGCCCGGGACTAGCGGGAGCTACAATGAGCAGTTCTTC. Translation: CSALPGTSGSYNEQFF.

V and J are TRBV5-6 and TRBJ1-3; D perhaps matches TRBD1 (6 bases). The V end lost 4 bases, the J end lost 0 bases, and 11 bases lay between the germline ends. The germline V gene has CDR1 SGHDT and CDR2 YYEEEE. This CDR3 has 15 residues. CDR3 in DNA: TGTGCCAGCAGCGGCCTGGACAGCTCTGGAAACACCATATATTTT. Its protein product is CASSGLDSSGNTIYF.

This clonotype came up a few times. This sequence joins TRBV20-1 and TRBJ2-1, with TRBD2 as a possible D gene (7 bases). Germline loops: CDR1 DFQATT, CDR2 SNEGSKA (reference sequence). Deletions cut 3 bases from V and 0 bases from J, with 15 bases between. The CDR3 is made up of 16 amino acids. The CDR3 nucleotides read TGCAGTGCTAGTTTTCATCGGGGGGCCTCCTACAATGAGCAGTTCTTC. Its protein is CSASFHRGASYNEQFF.

V is TRBV20-1 and J is TRBJ2-1; 10 nucleotides line up with TRBD2. Germline-derived CDR1 and CDR2 are DFQATT and SNEGSKA (reference sequence). With V trimmed by 3 bases and J by 7 bases, 12 bases remained unmatched. This CDR3 is 16 amino acids long. The CDR3 DNA sequence: TGCAGTGCTAGGAGCGCTAGCGGGAGTTTGAGGAATGAGCAGTTCTTC. This translates into CSARSASGSLRNEQFF.

This clonotype was seen more than once but under ten times. This rearrangement joins TRBV28 to TRBJ2-3; TRBD2 agrees at 10 bases. This CDR3 comprises 16 residues. CDR1 MDHEN and CDR2 SYDVKM come from the germline V gene. The V and J ends lost 6 bases and 4 bases, in that order; junction bases with no gene match: 10. In nucleotides, the CDR3 is TGTGCCAGCAGCCCGACCGGGACTAGCGTGGCAGATACGCAGTATTTT. Translated, it gives CASSPTGTSVADTQYF.

This clonotype was picked up a small number of times. The chain carries TRBV9 and TRBJ2-7, with D perhaps matching TRBD1 (6 bases). V lost 2 bases and J lost 2, with 11 bases in between. This CDR3 is built from 14 residues. Germline values: CDR1 SGDLS, CDR2 YYNGEE. The CDR3 DNA reads TGTGCCAGCAGCGTTGGACAGTACCCCTACGAGCAGTACTTC. Translating it yields CASSVGQYPYEQYF.

Concerning this clonotype itself: The junction does not match germline at one end; this may be a read error. The chain is built from TRBV5-1 and TRBJ2-1, with TRBD1 as a possible D gene (5 bases). Germline values: CDR1 SGHRS, CDR2 YFSETQ. There are 15 residues in the CDR3. As DNA, the CDR3 is TGCGACAGCAGCTTGGTTGGAAGCAGGGACAATGAGCAGTTCTTC. Protein: CDSSLVGSRDNEQFF.

The rearrangement joins TRBV6-6 to TRBJ2-1; D uncertain. Germline CDR1 is MNHNY and CDR2 is SVGAGI (reference sequence). Trimming stripped 5 bases from V and 0 bases from J, with 8 bases between. The CDR3 covers 14 residues. CDR3 nucleotides: TGTGCCAGCAGTCGGATGAGCTCCTACAATGAGCAGTTCTTC. It codes for CASSRMSSYNEQFF.

The rearrangement joins TRBV4-3 to TRBJ1-4, with D maybe TRBD1 (5 bases). The V gene lost 3 bases and the J gene lost 8 bases, with 13 bases spanning the gap. The CDR3 totals 14 residues. Germline CDR1 is LGHNA and CDR2 is YSLEER. The DNA for the CDR3 is TGCGCCAGCAGCCATTCCGGGGCCGGAGAAAAACTGTTTTTT. This encodes CASSHSGAGEKLFF.

This clonotype has more than one count but fewer than ten. V usage is TRBV7-9 and J usage is TRBJ1-1; unclear D gene. This CDR3 has 15 amino acids. The germline V gene encodes CDR1 SEHNR and CDR2 FQNEAQ (reference sequence). With 4 bases removed from V and 0 bases from J, the gap between germline ends came to 12 bases. DNA for the CDR3: TGTGCCAGCAGCTCTTCATCGCTTCTGAACACTGAAGCTTTCTTT. Its protein is CASSSSSLLNTEAFF.